The source of this T cell receptor beta chain is a study of control samples from healthy donors and cancer patients. The table lists this clone with a count of one. This CDR3 is built from 16 residues. V lost 5 bases and J lost 2; bases outside the gene matches: 4. Germline loops: CDR1 SGHTA, CDR2 FQGTGA. Produced via immunoSEQ multiplex PCR; TCRdb's table is partial and in-frame only. The table shows about 150,000 clones, with roughly 90% occurring only once. The sequencing input was blood. The V gene is TRBV7-3, the J gene TRBJ2-6; 9 bases align to TRBD1. The TCR sequence derives from a man aged 25 to 45 in good health. The CDR3 DNA is TGTGCCAGCAGCCCCAACAGGGGGCCTGGGGCCAACGTCCTGACTTTC. Translating gives CASSPNRGPGANVLTF.